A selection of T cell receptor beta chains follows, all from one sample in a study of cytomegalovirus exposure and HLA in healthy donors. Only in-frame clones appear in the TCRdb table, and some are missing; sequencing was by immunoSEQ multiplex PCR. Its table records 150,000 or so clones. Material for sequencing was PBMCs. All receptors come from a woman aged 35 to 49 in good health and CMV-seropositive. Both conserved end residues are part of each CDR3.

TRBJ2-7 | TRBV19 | CASSILGLADFPYEQYF
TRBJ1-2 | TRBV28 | CASSGFGSSGTGSNYGYTF
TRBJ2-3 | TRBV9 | CASSSREGVTGLASDTQYF
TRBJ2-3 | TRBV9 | CASSVVGGWGTDTQYF
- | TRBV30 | CAWSVLGLAGREQYF
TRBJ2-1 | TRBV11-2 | CASSLALGQALTQFF
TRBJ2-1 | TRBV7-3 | CASSLSFGLAENEQFF
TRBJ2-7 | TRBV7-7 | CASSLAFLVTYEQYF
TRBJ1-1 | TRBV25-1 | CASSESVGGTEAFF
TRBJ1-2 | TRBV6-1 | CASRSIRQDHSGYTF
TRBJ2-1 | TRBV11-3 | CASSSPFGQANEQFF
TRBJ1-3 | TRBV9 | CASSVGGQSSGNTIYF
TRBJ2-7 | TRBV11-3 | CASSTGLGYEQYF
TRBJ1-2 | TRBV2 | CASRPAAPYGYTF
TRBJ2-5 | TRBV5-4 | CASSSPGRQETQYF
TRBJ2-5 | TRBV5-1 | CASSLVDPGKETQYF
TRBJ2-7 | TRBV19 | CASSVGQGAYEQYF
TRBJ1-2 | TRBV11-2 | CASSPSTGNVGYTF
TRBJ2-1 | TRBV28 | CASSFTGGGNEQFF
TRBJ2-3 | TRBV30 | CAWSRTNRATTDTQYF
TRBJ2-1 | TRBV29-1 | CSGQGSSYNEQFF
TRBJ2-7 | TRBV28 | CASSRGPYEQYF
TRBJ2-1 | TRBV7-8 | CASSLASSARLLNEQFF
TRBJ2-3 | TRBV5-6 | CASSPRGPSDTQYF
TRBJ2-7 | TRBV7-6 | CASSGRDSYEQYF
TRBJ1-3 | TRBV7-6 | CASSLKGQGLGNTIYF
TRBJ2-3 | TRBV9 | CASSVSSGLVTDTQYF
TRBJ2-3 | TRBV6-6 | CASSYSLAGGPDTQYF
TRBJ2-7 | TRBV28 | CASDRSGTGLYEQYF
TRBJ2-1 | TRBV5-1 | CASSPANRDEQFF
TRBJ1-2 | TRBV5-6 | CASSLGTGNYGYTF
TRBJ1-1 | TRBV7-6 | CASSFGQGNTEAFF
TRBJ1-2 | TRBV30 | CARGAENYGYTF
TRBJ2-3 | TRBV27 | CASSLDRGVTDTQYF
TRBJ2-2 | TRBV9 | CASSVGGTSPNTGELFF
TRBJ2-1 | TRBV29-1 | CSARSSGYNEQFF
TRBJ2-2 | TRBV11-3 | CASSSLTGELFF
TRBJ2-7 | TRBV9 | CASSVAAGGSYEQYF
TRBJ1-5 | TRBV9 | CASSVRLDQPQHF
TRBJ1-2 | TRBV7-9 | CASSPSANYGYTF
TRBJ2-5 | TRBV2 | CASSQTSGRQETQYF
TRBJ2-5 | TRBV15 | CATSRDPVAGQETQYF
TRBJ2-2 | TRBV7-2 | CASSLQWGSNTGELFF
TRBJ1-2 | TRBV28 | CASSPRTGANYGYTF
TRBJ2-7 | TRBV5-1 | CASSLVSTVYEQYF
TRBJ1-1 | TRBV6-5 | CASSRTGGVEAFF
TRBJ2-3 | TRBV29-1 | CSVGGGQDPRTDTQYF
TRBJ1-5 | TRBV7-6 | CASSGGQGGNQPQHF
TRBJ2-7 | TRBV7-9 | CASSLALSYEQYF
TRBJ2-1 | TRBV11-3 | CASSLDSGGEQFF
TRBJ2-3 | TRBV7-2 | CASSLLAGGPSDTQYF
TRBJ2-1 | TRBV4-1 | CASSPRQATDNEQFF
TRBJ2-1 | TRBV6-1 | CASNTGPTSYNEQFF